This passage covers 2 T cell receptor beta chains from one sample sequenced in a study of T cell changes during pregnancy in multiple sclerosis. Some clones are missing from TCRdb's copy, which holds only in-frame ones; the method was immunoSEQ multiplex PCR. The data contain roughly 63,000 clones, around 93% of them singletons. This sample comprised CD8+ T cells from peripheral blood mononuclear cells, obtained in the second trimester of pregnancy. The receptor source for this set is a female donor with multiple sclerosis, enrolled in a pregnancy study.

V is TRBV29-1 and J is TRBJ2-7; tentative D call: TRBD1 (6 bases). Germline CDR1 reads SQVTM; CDR2 reads ANQGSEA. Trimming pared 1 base from V and 6 bases from J, leaving 19 bases between. The CDR3 consists of 15 residues. The CDR3 bases are TGCAGCGTTGAAGTTTCCAGGGGACCCCCCGGCGAGCAGTACTTC. Translating it yields CSVEVSRGPPGEQYF.

The chain has TRBV7-8 and TRBJ2-7, with 7 bases matching TRBD1. The V and J ends lost 6 bases and 0 bases, in that order; junction bases with no gene match: 8. The germline CDR1 and CDR2 sequences are SGHVS and FQNEAQ. The CDR3 has 15 residues. CDR3 region: CASSSTGVSSYEQYF. CDR3 bases: TGTGCCAGCAGTTCCACAGGGGTGAGCTCCTACGAGCAGTACTTC.